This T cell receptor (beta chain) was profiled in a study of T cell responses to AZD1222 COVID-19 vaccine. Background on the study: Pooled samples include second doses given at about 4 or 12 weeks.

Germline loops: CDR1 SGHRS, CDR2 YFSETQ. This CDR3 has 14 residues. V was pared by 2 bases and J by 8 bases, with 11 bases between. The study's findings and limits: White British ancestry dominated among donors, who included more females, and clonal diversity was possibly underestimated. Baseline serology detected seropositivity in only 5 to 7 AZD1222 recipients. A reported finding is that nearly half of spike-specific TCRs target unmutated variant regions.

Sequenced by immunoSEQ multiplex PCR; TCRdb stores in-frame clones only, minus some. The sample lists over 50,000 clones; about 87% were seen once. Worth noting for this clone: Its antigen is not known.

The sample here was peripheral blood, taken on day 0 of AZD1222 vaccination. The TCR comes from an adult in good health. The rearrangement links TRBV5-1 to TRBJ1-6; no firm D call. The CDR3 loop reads CASSFNGKDSPLHF. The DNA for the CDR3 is TGCGCCAGCAGCTTCAACGGGAAAGATTCACCCCTCCACTTT.